The source of this T cell receptor beta chain is a study of T cells after posttransplantation cyclophosphamide. The related graft donor's blood sample was taken on the day of bone marrow donation. The CDR3 has 12 residues. Germline V lookup: CDR1 MNHEY, CDR2 SMNVEV (reference sequence). V was cut by 0 bases and J by 5 bases, with 4 bases left in between. Study-wide results and caveats: Donor-recipient repertoire similarity was low at 1-2 months, rising over year one. Blood and skin or GI T cell repertoires showed limited TRB overlap. Recipient CMV seropositivity and CMV reactivation strongly tracked TRB clonality.

This clone was seen more than once but under ten times. What it binds is not known. Data came from immunoSEQ multiplex PCR; TCRdb stores just in-frame clones and leaves some out. The table records about 66,000 clones, around 93% of them present only once. Specimen: PBMCs. The sequence was obtained from a woman aged 25 to 39 in good health and a related stem cell transplant donor. The chain combines TRBV27 with TRBJ1-2; D not resolved. Here the CDR3 DNA reads TGTGCCAGCAGTTTATCGGGTTATGGCTACACCTTC. Translated, it gives CASSLSGYGYTF.